This entry lists 13 T cell receptor beta chains sequenced from one sample in a study of a mutant IDH1 vaccine in newly diagnosed glioma. Time point denoted: week 47, end of study. Each dose delivered 300 ug of mutant IDH1 20-mer peptide subcutaneously with imiquimod. Sequencing used immunoSEQ multiplex PCR; TCRdb keeps in-frame clones, though not all of them. The sample includes approximately 60,000 clones, about four fifths of them seen just once. Antigens for these TCRs are unknown. The sequencing used PBMCs, collected from a glioma patient whose treatment included an IDH1 peptide vaccine. These receptors all stem from a woman aged 45-59 years with glioma.

The chain couples TRBV6-5 to TRBJ2-7, with D possibly matching TRBD2 (5 bases). Germline V gives CDR1 MNHEY, CDR2 SVGAGI. V was pared by 0 bases and J by 7 bases, with 10 bases between. The CDR3 sequence is 13 residues long. The CDR3 DNA reads TGTGCCAGCAGTTACTCGGAGGTGGGGGAGCAGTACTTC. Encoded protein: CASSYSEVGEQYF.

The chain uses TRBV7-2 and TRBJ1-4; D is unclear. The germline gives CDR1 SGHTA, CDR2 FQGNSA. The V gene lost 4 bases and the J gene lost 1 base, with 13 bases spanning the gap. This CDR3 contains 16 residues. The CDR3 DNA reads as TGTGCCAGCAGCTCGAGGGCCCGGGGAACTAATGAAAAACTGTTTTTT. This encodes CASSSRARGTNEKLFF.

The chain is built from TRBV9 and TRBJ1-1; 7 positions agree with TRBD1. Germline assignment: CDR1 SGDLS and CDR2 YYNGEE. V trimming: 4 bases; J trimming: 6 bases; junction bases outside the gene matches: 9. CDR3 length equals 14 residues. CDR3 protein: CASSLQGGGAEAFF. The CDR3 nucleotides are TGTGCCAGCAGCCTGCAAGGGGGCGGGGCTGAAGCTTTCTTT.

The V gene is TRBV29-1, the J gene TRBJ1-1, with D maybe TRBD1 (6 bases). Per germline, CDR1 SQVTM and CDR2 ANQGSEA. V shed 5 bases and J shed 5 bases, with 12 bases lying between them. The CDR3 consists of 12 residues. The CDR3 nucleotides are TGCAGCGTTCGGGGGGGGCGTACTGAAGCTTTCTTT. As protein: CSVRGGRTEAFF.

This clone was recorded a few times. J is TRBJ2-2 and V is TRBV4-1; D is ambiguous. Per the germline V gene, CDR1 is MGHRA and CDR2 is YSYEKL. V lost 4 bases, J lost 0 bases, and 12 bases lay in between. The CDR3 contains 16 residues. The CDR3 bases are TGCGCCAGCAGCCCCCTCGGCCTCACGAACACCGGGGAGCTGTTTTTT. Encoded protein: CASSPLGLTNTGELFF.

V gene TRBV21-1 combines with J gene TRBJ1-2. TRBV21-1 is assigned pseudogene status. The CDR3 spans 14 residues. The CDR3 sequence is CASSLTDFNYGYTF. The CDR3 DNA is TGTGCCAGCAGCCTAACTGATTTTAACTATGGCTACACCTTC.

This clone was picked up one time. The chain combines TRBV7-2 with TRBJ2-3; D perhaps matches TRBD2 (7 bases). V was shortened by 1 base and J by 5 bases, with 16 bases between the two germline ends. The CDR3 consists of 16 residues. The V gene's germline CDR1 is SGHTA and CDR2 FQGNSA. This CDR3 reads CASSLVSGAGEDTQYF. The CDR3 DNA sequence: TGTGCCAGCAGCTTAGTGTCGGGGGCGGGGGAAGATACGCAGTATTTT.

The chain has TRBV10-3 and TRBJ2-3; D not resolved. Germline V CDR1 and CDR2: ENHRY, SYGVKD. Trimming shortened V by 2 bases and J by 2 bases, and 17 bases separated the two germline ends. CDR3 length equals 17 residues. The CDR3 DNA reads TGTGCCATCAGTGAGCCTTGGACCGGACGAGACACAGATACGCAGTATTTT. This encodes CAISEPWTGRDTDTQYF.

Here the CDR3 reads CASSLRHSYEQYF. Here the CDR3 DNA reads TGTGCCAGCAGCTTGCGACATTCCTACGAGCAGTACTTC. The rearrangement joins TRBV5-8 to TRBJ2-7; no clear D gene. The CDR3 contains 13 residues. Trimming took off 1 base at V and 1 base at J, with 6 bases between the two ends. Germline V gene sequence: CDR1 SGHTS, CDR2 YDEGEE.

The chain employs TRBV6-5 and TRBJ1-5, with D unclear. The CDR3 consists of 14 residues. V was cut by 4 bases and J by 1 base, with 8 bases left in between. The germline V gene encodes CDR1 MNHEY and CDR2 SVGAGI. This chain's CDR3 is CASSSGQSNQPQHF. In DNA, the CDR3 is TGTGCCAGCAGTTCCGGTCAGAGCAATCAGCCCCAGCATTTT.

This rearrangement joins TRBV6-5 to TRBJ2-2; 7 bases line up with TRBD1. CDR1 and CDR2 from the germline V gene are MNHEY and SVGAGI. CDR3 length equals 13 residues. V was clipped by 6 bases and J by 5 bases; unmatched bases: 3. The CDR3 region is CASRSRGTGELFF. As DNA, the CDR3 is TGTGCCAGCAGGTCCAGGGGGACCGGGGAGCTGTTTTTT.

The J gene is TRBJ1-6, the V gene TRBV7-2; no definite D call. The CDR3 contains 13 residues. The V gene lost 4 bases and the J gene lost 10 bases, with 11 bases spanning the gap. CDR1 is SGHTA, CDR2 FQGNSA, per germline. The CDR3 DNA reads TGTGCCAGCAGCTCGGCGGGTGGATCACCCCTCCACTTT. Translated, it gives CASSSAGGSPLHF.

This clone showed up just once. V is TRBV9 and J is TRBJ2-2, with D unclear. V lost 2 bases, J lost 0 bases, and 8 bases lay in between. There are 15 residues in the CDR3. CDR1 and CDR2 (germline): SGDLS, YYNGEE. The CDR3 reads CASSVTQPNTGELFF. In DNA, the CDR3 is TGTGCCAGCAGCGTCACACAGCCGAACACCGGGGAGCTGTTTTTT.